This T cell receptor beta chain was identified in a study of shared clonotypes between healthy human individuals. Study-wide context: Samples came from a couple of female and a few male donors aged 18 to 49. Every donor yielded three CD4 naive, three CD4 memory, two CD8 naive and one CD8 memory plate.

Overall study results and limits: Estimated richness values were generally larger in naive subsets than in memory subsets. In contrast to clonotypes shared by all four donors, non-shared clonotypes had lower generation probabilities.

Points on this clone: Antigen unknown.

The repertoire was sequenced with immunoSEQ multiplex PCR; TCRdb's copy has only in-frame clones and lacks some. Among around 510,000 clones listed, roughly 95% were seen once. Specimen: naive CD4+ T cells sorted from blood. Subset denoted: CD45RA+ positively selected. The source of this sequence is a woman aged 25 to 39 in good health.

For the CDR3, the DNA is TGCGCCAGCAGAGTCACCAATGAGCAGTTCTTC. Its translation is CASRVTNEQFF. The chain has TRBV5-1 and TRBJ2-1; D is undetermined. Trimming cost V 5 bases and J 6 bases, with 6 bases left between them. The CDR3 contains 11 residues. The germline gives CDR1 SGHRS, CDR2 YFSETQ.